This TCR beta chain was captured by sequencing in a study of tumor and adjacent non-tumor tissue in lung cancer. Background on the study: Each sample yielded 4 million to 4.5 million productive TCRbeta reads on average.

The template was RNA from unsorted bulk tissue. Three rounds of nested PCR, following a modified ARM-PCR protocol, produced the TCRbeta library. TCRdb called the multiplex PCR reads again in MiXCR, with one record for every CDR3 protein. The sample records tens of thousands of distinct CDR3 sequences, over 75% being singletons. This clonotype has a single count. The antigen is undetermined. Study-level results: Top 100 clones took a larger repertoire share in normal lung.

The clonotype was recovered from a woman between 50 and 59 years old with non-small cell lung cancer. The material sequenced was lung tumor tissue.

CDR3 region: CSARWMVDTQYF. CDR3 nucleotides: TGCAGTGCTCGTTGGATGGTAGATACGCAGTATTTT. V and J are TRBV20-1 and TRBJ2-3; D is unresolved. V lost 5 bases, J lost 5 bases, and 11 bases lay in between. CDR1 and CDR2 from the germline V gene are DFQATT and SNEGSKA (reference sequence). This CDR3 spans 12 amino acids.